This TCR beta chain was obtained from a study of blood T cell repertoires in COVID-19. Study at large: Samples taken during acute and convalescent COVID-19 were collected in the United States, Italy and Spain. T cells, B-cell-depleted T cells, or PBMCs supplied cDNA or gDNA.

Original processing methods: Reference gene primers were amplified, and this amplification served to estimate nucleated cell counts. Repertoires were generated with immunoSEQ multiplex PCR, while TCRdb's copy carries only in-frame clones and drops some. V and J calls and clone size are as listed in that table; D and trimming were resolved from the DNA. The data hold about 190,000 clones, with 80% observed a single time. The TCR sequence derives from a man aged 55 to 69 with acute or convalescent COVID-19. Sequenced input: peripheral blood.

The CDR3 nucleotides read TGCGCCAGCAGTGAGGGGGGCGCTTTCTTT. This encodes CASSEGGAFF. The chain uses TRBV10-1 and TRBJ1-1, with D maybe TRBD1 (6 bases). The germline CDR1 and CDR2 sequences are WNHNN and SYGVQD (reference sequence). V lost 2 bases and J lost 11, with 6 bases in between. This CDR3 spans 10 amino acids.